The entry below describes one T cell receptor (beta chain). The sample originates from a study of OX40 agonist ivuxolimab in advanced cancers. The CDR3 spans 16 residues. Germline V gene lookup returns CDR1 MNHEY and CDR2 SMNVEV (reference sequence). V shed 7 bases, J shed 3 bases, and the junction held 8 bases outside the gene matches. Method: immunoSEQ multiplex PCR; TCRdb's copy keeps in-frame clones and lacks some. The repertoire has tens of thousands of clones, around 92% of them found once; the top ten carry roughly 8.6%. The sequenced sample was CD4+ or CD8+ T cells sorted from blood, obtained in a trial of the OX40 agonist ivuxolimab. The sequence was obtained from an adult with an advanced solid tumor such as melanoma, head and neck, liver or kidney cancer. The gene calls are TRBV27 and TRBJ2-3, with 12 bases matching TRBD2. Written as DNA, the CDR3 is TGTGCCAGCAAGACTAGCGGGGGAGGAGGGACAGATACGCAGTATTTT. Protein: CASKTSGGGGTDTQYF.